This TCR beta chain is drawn from a study of T cell responses to AZD1222 COVID-19 vaccine. The CDR3 consists of 12 residues. Per the germline V gene, CDR1 is SGHTA and CDR2 is FQGNSA. The ends were cut back, 6 bases at V and 6 bases at J, with 12 bases in the middle. General observations from the study: Only five to seven individuals given AZD1222 were seropositive at baseline.

This clone has a handful of counts. Its matching antigen is unknown. Some clones are missing from TCRdb's copy, which holds only in-frame ones; the method was immunoSEQ multiplex PCR. Among about 100,000 clones listed, about 88% were seen once. This receptor was taken from an adult in good health. Sample: peripheral blood, taken on day 0 of AZD1222 vaccination. This chain uses TRBV7-2 with TRBJ2-7, with D maybe TRBD1 (6 bases). CDR3 amino acids: CASSPARGEQYF. The DNA of the CDR3 is TGTGCCAGCAGTCCCGCCAGGGGCGAGCAGTACTTC.